This T cell receptor beta chain was observed in a study of siplizumab effects on memory and regulatory T cells. Study findings and constraints: Memory cells that were CD4+ and unstimulated gave rise to alloreactive sequences, which siplizumab significantly reduced. Assignment of a naive or memory phenotype failed for roughly 75-95% of the proliferating CD4+ or CD8+ clones.

Only in-frame clones appear in the TCRdb table, and some are missing; sequencing was by immunoSEQ multiplex PCR. In the table there are 15,000 to 25,000 clones, about 40% of which are singletons. The CDR3 covers 16 residues. CDR1 SSHAT and CDR2 FNYEAQ come from the germline V gene (reference sequence). With regard to this clone: Antigen unknown. A junction boundary mismatches the germline segment, possibly from a read error.

The authors kept the mixed lymphocyte reaction cells in coculture at 37°C for six to seven days. This clonotype was obtained from a human donor in good health; the cells came from an allogeneic mixed lymphocyte reaction. Some clones in this sample may be carry-over from other donors' samples. This chain uses TRBV7-7 with TRBJ2-7, with 8 bases lining up with TRBD2. The material sequenced was CFSE-low (dividing) CD4+ T cells sorted from an allogeneic mixed lymphocyte reaction. The CDR3 is CASSPSTSVEVGEQYF. The CDR3, as DNA: TGTGCTAGCAGCCCTTCGACTAGCGTAGAAGTGGGCGAGCAGTACTTC.